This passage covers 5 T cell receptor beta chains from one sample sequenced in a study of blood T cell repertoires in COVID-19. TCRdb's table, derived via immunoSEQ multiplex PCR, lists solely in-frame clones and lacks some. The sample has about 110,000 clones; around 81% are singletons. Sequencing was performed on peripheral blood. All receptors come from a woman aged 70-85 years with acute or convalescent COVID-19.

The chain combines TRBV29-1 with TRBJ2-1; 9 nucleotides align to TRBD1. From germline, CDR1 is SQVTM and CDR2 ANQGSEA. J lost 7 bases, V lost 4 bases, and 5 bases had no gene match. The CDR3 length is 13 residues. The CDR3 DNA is TGCAGCGTTGGGACAGGGGCTTGGAATGAGCAGTTCTTC. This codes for CSVGTGAWNEQFF.

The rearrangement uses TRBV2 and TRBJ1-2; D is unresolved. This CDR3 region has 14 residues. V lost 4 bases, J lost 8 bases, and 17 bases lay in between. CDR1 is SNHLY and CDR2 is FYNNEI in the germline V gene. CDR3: CASSGDSASGGYTF. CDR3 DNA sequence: TGTGCCAGCAGTGGGGATTCCGCGTCGGGGGGCTACACCTTC.

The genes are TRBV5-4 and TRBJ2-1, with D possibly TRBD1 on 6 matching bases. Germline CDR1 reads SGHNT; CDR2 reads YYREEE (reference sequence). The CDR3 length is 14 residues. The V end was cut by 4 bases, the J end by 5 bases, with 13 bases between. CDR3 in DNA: TGTGCCAGCAGCCGGCCGGACAGTGACAATGAGCAGTTCTTC. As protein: CASSRPDSDNEQFF.

The CDR3 loop is CASSRSRQGARGNTIYF. CDR3 DNA: TGCGCCAGCAGCCGCTCCCGACAGGGGGCAAGGGGAAACACCATATATTTT. This chain links TRBV4-1 with TRBJ1-3; 10 bases are a match to TRBD1. After removal of 4 bases from V and 4 bases from J, the junction contained 10 bases not matched to a gene. The CDR3 has 17 amino acids. Per the germline V gene, CDR1 is MGHRA and CDR2 is YSYEKL.

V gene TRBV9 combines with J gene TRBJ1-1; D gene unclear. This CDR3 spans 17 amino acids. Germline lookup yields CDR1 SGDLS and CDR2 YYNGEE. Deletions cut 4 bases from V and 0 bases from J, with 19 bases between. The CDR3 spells CASSPYGAPTVNTEAFF. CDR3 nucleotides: TGTGCCAGCAGCCCCTATGGAGCCCCCACGGTGAACACTGAAGCTTTCTTT. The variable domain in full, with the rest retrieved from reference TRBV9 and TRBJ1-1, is DSGVTQTPKHLITATGQRVTLRCSPRSGDLSVYWYQQSLDQGLQFLIQYYNGEERAKGNILERFSAQQFPDLHSELNLSSLELGDSALYFCASSPYGAPTVNTEAFFGQGTRLTVV.